This T cell receptor beta chain was observed in a study of cytomegalovirus exposure and HLA in healthy donors. Study-wide points: Most observed TCR sequences were rare, whereas some public TCRs were detected in many donors. DRB1 had the most TCR associations and HLA-C the fewest, a later analysis found, with rates varying by HLA locus. There were 150 to 200 TCR beta chains listed as cytomegalovirus-associated. Three CMV-associated chains proved CMV antigen-specific in vitro.

PCR employed 60 Vbeta and 13 Jbeta primers. Repertoires were generated with immunoSEQ multiplex PCR, while TCRdb's copy carries only in-frame clones and drops some. The sample contains about 130,000 clones, approximately 62% of which appear only once. The CDR3 contains 13 residues. V was cut by 2 bases and J by 8 bases, with 12 bases left in between. Germline CDR1 MNHEY, CDR2 SVGAGI. The sample holds a few counts of this clone. Its specificity is not known. Sequenced sample: PBMCs. The TCR comes from a human donor in good health. The V call is TRBV6-5, the J call TRBJ1-1; possible D gene TRBD1, 6 bases. The CDR3 DNA reads as TGTGCCAGCAGTTACCCGGGACACTTGGAAGCTTTCTTT. This sequence encodes CASSYPGHLEAFF.